These 5 T cell receptor beta chains were sequenced from one sample in a study of blood T cell repertoires in COVID-19. TCRdb keeps only in-frame clones here, not all; method: immunoSEQ multiplex PCR. The top ten clones hold approximately 0.98% of a sample with 120,000 to 150,000 clones, roughly 89% of them seen once. The sequencing sample was made of peripheral blood. The receptors were sampled from a woman aged 45-65 years with acute or convalescent COVID-19.

V is TRBV3-1 (or the pseudogene TRBV3-2) and J is TRBJ2-1; 7 bases fit TRBD2. Germline V gives CDR1 LGHDT, CDR2 YNNKEL (reference sequence). The CDR3 loop spans 13 amino acids. Unmatched junction bases numbered 7, after V lost 8 bases and J lost 6 bases. The DNA for the CDR3 is TGTGCCAGCGGGGGAGGGGAGGCCAATGAGCAGTTCTTC. As protein: CASGGGEANEQFF.

The chain links TRBV5-4 to TRBJ2-2; 12 bases align to TRBD1. The CDR3 totals 14 residues. Per germline, CDR1 SGHNT and CDR2 YYREEE (reference sequence). V shed 4 bases and J 10 bases; nucleotides not matched to a gene: 5. The CDR3 DNA reads as TGTGCCAGCAGCGAGGGACAGGGGGCTGAGGAGCTGTTTTTT. Amino acids: CASSEGQGAEELFF.

This chain uses TRBV29-1 with TRBJ2-7, with 7 bases matching TRBD2. CDR3 length equals 15 residues. Germline assignment: CDR1 SQVTM and CDR2 ANQGSEA. V trimming: 2 bases; J trimming: 2 bases; junction bases outside the gene matches: 9. CDR3 in DNA: TGCAGCGTTGAATTTCGGGCAGGGAGGGCCTACGAGCAGTACTTC. Its translation: CSVEFRAGRAYEQYF.

The chain joins TRBV20-1 to TRBJ2-3, with D uncertain. V lost 3 bases and J 15 bases, leaving 7 bases between the germline ends. The germline V gene has CDR1 DFQATT and CDR2 SNEGSKA (reference sequence). The CDR3 totals 8 residues. CDR3 nucleotide sequence: TGCAGTGCTAGCCCAAAATATTTT. The encoded protein is CSASPKYF.

V and J are TRBV11-3 and TRBJ2-3; the D gene is possibly TRBD1 (5 bases). The CDR3 totals 15 residues. Germline assignment: CDR1 SGHNT and CDR2 YENEEA. Trimming left V 3 bases short and J 0 bases short, with 10 bases between. CDR3 sequence reads: CASSFRATSTDTQYF. The CDR3 nucleotides are TGTGCCAGCAGCTTCAGGGCTACTAGCACAGATACGCAGTATTTT.